These T cell receptor beta chains were read from a single sample in a study of shared clonotypes between healthy human individuals. Sequenced by immunoSEQ multiplex PCR; TCRdb stores in-frame clones only, minus some. The data contain around 2.1 million clones, around 93% of them singletons. Specimen: naive CD8+ T cells from PBMCs. All receptors derive from a man aged 18 to 30 in good health. Some clones in this sample may be carry-over from other donors' samples. Each CDR3 is given with its conserved first and last residue. Each record gives: J gene, clone size, V gene, D gene, CDR3 DNA, CDR3 protein. D genes are given only for firm matches. Clone sizes are given selectively: once, few, many, or a class where the clone is expanded.

TRBJ1-5,few,TRBV21-1,.,TGTGCCAGCCACCTGCGCAGCAATCAGCCCCAGCATTTT,CASHLRSNQPQHF
TRBJ2-2,once,TRBV7-9,.,TGTGCCAGCAGCACCCTCACAATCGGGAACACCGGGGAGCTGTTTTTT,CASSTLTIGNTGELFF
TRBJ1-1,.,TRBV27,.,TGTGCCAGCAGTCCGGACACTATGAACACTGAAGCTTTCTTT,CASSPDTMNTEAFF
TRBJ1-5,.,TRBV19,TRBD1,TGTGCCAGTAGTGCCGGCTACAGGGGCAGCAATCAGCCCCAGCATTTT,CASSAGYRGSNQPQHF
TRBJ2-1,.,TRBV7-9,.,TGTGCCAGCAGCCCTGTACAGGCAAGCTCCTACAATGAGCAGTTCTTC,CASSPVQASSYNEQFF
TRBJ2-5,.,TRBV6-1,TRBD1,TGTGCCGCCCGGGACAGGGCTAAAGAGACCCAGTACTTC,CAARDRAKETQYF
TRBJ1-2,.,TRBV7-2,.,TGTGCCAGCAGCTTCCCCCATCGGGATGGCTACACCTTC,CASSFPHRDGYTF
TRBJ2-7,.,TRBV10-1,.,TGCGCCAGCAGTGATCGTCGACGGGGCGGCTACGAGCAGTACTTC,CASSDRRRGGYEQYF
TRBJ2-1,.,TRBV7-8,TRBD2,TGTGCCAGCACCGCGCCCGGGACTAGCGGATACAATGAGCAGTTCTTC,CASTAPGTSGYNEQFF
TRBJ1-1,.,TRBV7-9,TRBD1,TGTGCCAGCAGCCCGCCGGGACAGTACACTGAAGCTTTCTTT,CASSPPGQYTEAFF
TRBJ2-7,.,TRBV2,.,TGTGCCAGCAGAGCAACCCCAAGGTTAGGAAGAACGGGAGTTCACGAGCAGTACTTC,CASRATPRLGRTGVHEQYF
TRBJ2-7,.,TRBV7-8,.,TGTGCCAGCAGAATGGTAGTGGGTATCTGGTACGAGCAGTACTTC,CASRMVVGIWYEQYF
TRBJ1-2,.,TRBV19,.,TGTGCCAGTAGTATTCTAGACCGCAGAAGTACCTTC,CASSILDRRSTF
TRBJ2-2,.,TRBV6-5,.,TGTGCCAGCACGAACACCGGGGAGCTGTTTTTT,CASTNTGELFF
TRBJ2-1,.,TRBV9,TRBD2,TGTGCCAGCAGCACCGGACTAGCGGGAGTTAGGAATGAGCAGTTCTTC,CASSTGLAGVRNEQFF
TRBJ2-7,few,TRBV27,.,TGTGCCAGCAGCCGGACCGCGCCGTACGAGCAGTACTTC,CASSRTAPYEQYF
TRBJ1-2,.,TRBV28,TRBD1,TGTGCCAGCAGCCCCGGGACAGGAAACGGGAATGGCTACACCTTC,CASSPGTGNGNGYTF
TRBJ2-7,.,TRBV5-1,TRBD1,TGCGCCAGCAGCTTGGTGGCAGGGGGCTTCTACGAGCAGTACTTC,CASSLVAGGFYEQYF
TRBJ1-4,.,TRBV29-1,.,TGCAGCGTTTATGACGGGAGCCGGGCGGAAAAACTGTTTTTT,CSVYDGSRAEKLFF
TRBJ1-1,.,TRBV19,.,TGTGCCACCCAGCTCGCGGCCTCGCACCAAGCTTTCTTT,CATQLAASHQAFF
TRBJ1-1,.,TRBV5-1,TRBD1,TGCGCCAGCAGGGGGACAGGGTCCATGAACACTGAAGCTTTCTTT,CASRGTGSMNTEAFF
TRBJ2-5,once,TRBV28,.,TGTGCCAGCAGTTTAATCAGCACCGCGGAGGAGACCCAGTACTTC,CASSLISTAEETQYF
TRBJ2-1,once,TRBV7-7,TRBD2,TGTGCCAGCAGCTTCCGGATGATTAGCGGGAGTAGGTTCGATGAGCAGTTCTTC,CASSFRMISGSRFDEQFF
TRBJ1-2,few,TRBV15,.,TGTGCCACCAGCAGAGATCGCGGGGGAAGGCTCGACTATGGCTACACCTTC,CATSRDRGGRLDYGYTF
TRBJ2-1,.,TRBV7-3,.,TGTGCCAGCAGCTTAGGGTGGGGCTCCTACAATGAGCAGTTCTTC,CASSLGWGSYNEQFF
TRBJ2-1,.,TRBV7-9,TRBD2,TGTGCCAGCAGCTTAGGGACTAGCGGGATAAACCCCTACAATGAGCAGTTCTTC,CASSLGTSGINPYNEQFF